This T cell receptor (beta chain) is drawn from a study of beta chain features in type 1 diabetes. As for the study in general: The study examined roughly 100 million sorted cells across all samples. Study findings and constraints: The naive, central memory and Treg TCRB repertoires looked more alike in patients than they did in healthy donors. When Type 1 diabetes patients were examined, their TCRB CDR3s proved moderately but significantly shorter in all four CD4+ subsets. Type 1 diabetes patients showed fewer insertions and more deletions at VDJ junctions.

This CDR3 region has 16 residues. Trimming removed 4 bases from V and 0 bases from J, with 12 bases in between. From germline, CDR1 is LGHNA and CDR2 YSLEER. The sequenced template was cDNA made from the entire isolated RNA. Using immunoSEQ multiplex PCR, the repertoire was profiled, and TCRdb retains in-frame clones only, with some absent. The sample records about 160,000 clones, approximately 62% being singletons. Notes on this clone: The antigen is unknown.

The receptor's source is a young man with type 1 diabetes. The sample taken for sequencing was naive CD4+ T cells from blood. This chain links TRBV4-3 with TRBJ2-2; D not certain. CDR3 loop: CASSRGAQANTGELFF. CDR3 DNA sequence: TGCGCCAGCAGCCGCGGCGCCCAGGCGAACACCGGGGAGCTGTTTTTT.